This TCR beta chain was identified in a study of CD4 T cells in relation to SARS-CoV-2 and coronaviruses. Study in general: The HLA restriction of the shared crossreactive spike epitopes was mapped. General study results and limits: About 65% of donors had memory CD4+ clonotypes crossrecognizing SARS-CoV-2 and common cold coronavirus spike. Culture-expanded clones reflect memory recall rather than primary priming during culture.

Cryopreserved PBMCs were CD4-enriched, then split into naive and memory cells. This CDR3 is 13 amino acids long. The germline V gene encodes CDR1 SGDLS and CDR2 YYNGEE. Trimming cost V 4 bases and J 6 bases, with 10 bases left between them. Remarks on this clone: The antigen remains unidentified.

TCRdb keeps only in-frame clones here, not all; method: immunoSEQ multiplex PCR. The table lists under 50,000 clones, approximately 87% of them singletons. Source material: memory CD4+ T cells from PBMCs. This sequence joins TRBV9 and TRBJ2-2; D is unresolved. This TCR was recovered from an adult with COVID-19. This CDR3 reads CASSIVEAGELFF. CDR3 nucleotide sequence: TGTGCCAGCAGCATTGTCGAGGCCGGGGAGCTGTTTTTT.